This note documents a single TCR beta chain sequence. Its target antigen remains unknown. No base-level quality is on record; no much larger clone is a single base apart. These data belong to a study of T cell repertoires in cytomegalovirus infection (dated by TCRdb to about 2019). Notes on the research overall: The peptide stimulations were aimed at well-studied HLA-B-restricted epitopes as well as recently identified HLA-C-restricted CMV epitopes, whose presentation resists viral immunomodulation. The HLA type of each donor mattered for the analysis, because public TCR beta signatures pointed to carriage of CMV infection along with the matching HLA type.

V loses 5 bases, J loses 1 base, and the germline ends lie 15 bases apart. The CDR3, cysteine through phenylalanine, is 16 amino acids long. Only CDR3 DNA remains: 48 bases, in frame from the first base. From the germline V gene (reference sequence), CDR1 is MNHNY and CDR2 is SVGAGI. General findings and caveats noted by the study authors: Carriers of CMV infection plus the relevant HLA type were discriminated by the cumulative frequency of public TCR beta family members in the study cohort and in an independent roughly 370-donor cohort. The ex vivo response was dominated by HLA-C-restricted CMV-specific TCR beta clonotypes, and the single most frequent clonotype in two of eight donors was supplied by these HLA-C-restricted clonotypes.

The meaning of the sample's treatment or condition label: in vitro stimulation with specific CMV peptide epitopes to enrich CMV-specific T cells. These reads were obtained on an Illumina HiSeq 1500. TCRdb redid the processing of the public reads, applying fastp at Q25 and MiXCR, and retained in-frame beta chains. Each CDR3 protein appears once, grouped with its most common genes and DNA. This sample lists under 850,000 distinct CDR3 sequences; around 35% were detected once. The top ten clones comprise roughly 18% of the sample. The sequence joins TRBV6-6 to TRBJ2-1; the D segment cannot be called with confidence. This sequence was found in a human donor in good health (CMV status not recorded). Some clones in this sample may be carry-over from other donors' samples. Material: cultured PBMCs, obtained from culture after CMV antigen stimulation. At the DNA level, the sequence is TGTGCCAGCAGTACCCCGTCCCTGGCGTCCTACAATGAGCAGTTCTTC. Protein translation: CASSTPSLASYNEQFF.